This TCR beta chain emerged from a study of shared clonotypes between healthy human individuals. Study in general: Three plates each covered CD4 naive and memory; CD8 naive two, CD8 memory one. Study-wide points: Larger richness was generally estimated for naive than memory subsets. Inspection by rarefaction showed sorted-subset sequencing to be incomplete despite large depth.

Naive-designated CD8 cells lacked CD45RO, were positively enriched for CCR7, and omitted terminally differentiated effector memory CD45RA+ cells. The study drew all its donors from Caucasian adults living in Nashville, Tennessee. Clones were sequenced by immunoSEQ multiplex PCR, and TCRdb holds only the in-frame ones, with some missing. The sample lists some 2,000,000 clones; about 95% were seen once. Comment on this clone: Its antigen is not known.

The clonotype was recovered from a man aged 18 to 29 in good health. Sequenced: naive CD8+ T cells sorted from blood.

As DNA, the CDR3 is TGTGCCAGCAGCTTAGAACTCCACAATGAGCAGTTCTTC. The encoded protein is CASSLELHNEQFF. This chain connects TRBV7-9 to TRBJ2-1; D unresolved. The CDR3 is 13 amino acids. Germline assignment: CDR1 SEHNR and CDR2 FQNEAQ (reference sequence). V lost 1 base, J lost 5 bases, and 6 bases lay in between.